These T cell receptor beta chains were read from a single sample in a study of T cells in Graves' hyperthyroidism and ophthalmopathy. TCRdb re-called the multiplex PCR reads with MiXCR, one entry per CDR3 protein. The sample consists of 500,000 to 750,000 distinct CDR3 sequences, more than 45% of them appearing once. The sequencing sample was made of peripheral blood or thyroid tissue (not recorded which). These receptors originate from a woman in her late teens or twenties with Graves' hyperthyroidism. Both conserved end residues are part of each CDR3. D genes are given only for firm matches. Clone size is given for some rows only: seen once, a few or many times, or a class if the clone is expanded.

V	D	size	J	length	CDR3	DNA
TRBV19	.	.	TRBJ1-2	14	CASSRQVTSYGYTF	TGTGCCAGTAGCCGACAGGTGACGTCCTATGGCTACACCTTC
TRBV20-1	.	.	TRBJ1-5	11	CSVQGTQPQHF	TGCAGTGTACAGGGAACTCAGCCCCAGCATTTT
TRBV19	TRBD1	many	TRBJ1-2	16	CASSIRLRQGNYGYTF	TGTGCCAGTAGTATCCGCCTTCGACAGGGAAACTATGGCTACACCTTC
TRBV7-9	.	.	TRBJ1-6	12	CASSPGTSPLHF	TGTGCCAGCAGCCCAGGGACTTCACCCCTCCACTTT
TRBV20-1	TRBD2	.	TRBJ2-1	14	CSEGTSGRGDEQFF	TGCAGTGAAGGGACTAGCGGGAGGGGCGATGAGCAGTTCTTC
TRBV9	.	.	TRBJ1-2	15	CASSVATSGVQGYTF	TGTGCCAGCAGCGTAGCTACATCAGGGGTGCAGGGCTACACCTTC
TRBV11-2	.	many	TRBJ1-2	15	CASSQEAAANYGYTF	TGTGCCAGCAGTCAGGAGGCGGCGGCAAACTATGGCTACACCTTC
TRBV15	.	few	TRBJ1-4	14	CATSRGTAGEKLFF	TGTGCCACCAGCAGAGGGACAGCGGGGGAAAAACTGTTTTTT
TRBV5-1	TRBD1	many	TRBJ1-6	16	CASSLGTGSYNSPLHF	TGCGCCAGCAGCCTCGGGACAGGGAGCTATAATTCACCCCTCCACTTT
TRBV10-3	TRBD1	.	TRBJ2-7	15	CAIRDGQGASYEQYF	TGTGCCATCAGGGACGGACAGGGGGCATCCTACGAGCAGTACTTC
TRBV7-9	.	.	TRBJ1-6	18	CASSQDLSSWGGNPPLHF	TGTGCCAGCAGCCAAGACCTGTCTTCATGGGGAGGTAATCCACCCCTCCACTTT
TRBV24-1	.	.	TRBJ2-5	14	CATSGAGAVQPQYF	TGTGCCACCAGTGGGGCGGGCGCAGTTCAGCCCCAGTACTTC
TRBV7-2	.	.	TRBJ2-6	15	CASSFSTSGANVLTF	TGTGCCAGCAGCTTCTCAACCTCTGGGGCCAACGTCCTGACTTTC
TRBV7-2	.	.	TRBJ2-5	15	CASSSGTQNTETQYF	TGTGCCAGCAGCTCCGGGACTCAAAACACGGAGACCCAGTACTTC
TRBV5-1	TRBD2	.	TRBJ2-1	17	CASSFPGLAGVGNEQFF	TGCGCCAGCAGCTTCCCGGGACTAGCGGGAGTAGGGAATGAGCAGTTCTTC
TRBV7-9	.	many	TRBJ1-1	15	CASSFLEEPGDEAFF	TGTGCCAGCAGCTTTCTGGAGGAACCCGGTGATGAAGCTTTCTTT
TRBV9	.	.	TRBJ1-1	14	CASSVAWGGTEAFF	TGTGCCAGCAGCGTAGCGTGGGGGGGGACTGAAGCTTTCTTT
TRBV24-1	.	many	TRBJ1-2	14	CATSDLRRNYGYTF	TGTGCCACCAGTGATCTAAGGAGAAACTATGGCTACACCTTC
TRBV7-9	TRBD2	.	TRBJ2-2	17	CASSRGLAGYNTGELFF	TGTGCCAGCAGCCGCGGACTAGCGGGATATAACACCGGGGAGCTGTTTTTT
TRBV20-1	TRBD1	.	TRBJ2-2	16	CSATGQAALGTGELFF	TGCAGTGCTACGGGACAGGCTGCGTTGGGCACCGGGGAGCTGTTTTTT
TRBV11-3	TRBD1	few	TRBJ2-5	21	CASSQPGSTGPQGKAQETQYF	TGTGCCAGCAGCCAGCCCGGTTCGACAGGGCCCCAAGGAAAGGCGCAAGAGACCCAGTACTTC
TRBV7-2	TRBD2	.	TRBJ2-7	15	CASSLAQSGTDEQYF	TGTGCCAGCAGCTTAGCCCAGAGCGGGACCGATGAGCAGTACTTC
TRBV5-1	.	many	TRBJ1-1	12	CASMSGNTEAFF	TGCGCCAGCATGTCAGGGAACACTGAAGCTTTCTTT
TRBV4-3	.	many	TRBJ2-7	13	CASSQGRSYEQYF	TGTGCCAGCAGCCAGGGACGCTCCTACGAGCAGTACTTC
TRBV2	TRBD1	.	TRBJ2-7	13	CASTDRGSYEQYF	TGTGCCAGCACAGACAGGGGTTCGTACGAGCAGTACTTC
TRBV7-3	.	.	TRBJ1-3	15	CASSVLGSSGNTIYF	TGTGCCAGCAGCGTACTGGGTAGCTCTGGAAACACCATATATTTT
TRBV9	TRBD1	.	TRBJ1-1	12	CASSAGTGEAFF	TGTGCCAGCAGCGCCGGGACAGGGGAAGCTTTCTTT
TRBV7-9	TRBD1	.	TRBJ2-5	14	CASTPRDRQETQYF	TGTGCCAGCACCCCCCGGGACAGACAAGAGACCCAGTACTTC
TRBV12-3/TRBV12-4	TRBD1	.	TRBJ2-7	13	CAGSLGQGYEQYF	TGTGCCGGCAGTTTGGGACAGGGCTACGAGCAGTACTTC
TRBV5-5	.	.	TRBJ1-6	14	CASSLYGGGSPLHF	TGTGCCAGCAGCTTGTACGGGGGCGGTTCACCCCTCCACTTT
TRBV7-8	TRBD2	.	TRBJ2-6	14	CASPPGGGVNVLTF	TGTGCCAGCCCCCCGGGGGGTGGAGTAAACGTCCTGACTTTC